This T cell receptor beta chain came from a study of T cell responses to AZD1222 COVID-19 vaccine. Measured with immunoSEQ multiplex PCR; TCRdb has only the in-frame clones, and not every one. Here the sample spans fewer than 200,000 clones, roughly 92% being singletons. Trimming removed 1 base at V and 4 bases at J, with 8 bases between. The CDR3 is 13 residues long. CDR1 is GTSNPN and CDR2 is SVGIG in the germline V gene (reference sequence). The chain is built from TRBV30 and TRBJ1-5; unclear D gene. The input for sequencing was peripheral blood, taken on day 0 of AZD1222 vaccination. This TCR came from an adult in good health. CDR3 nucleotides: TGTGCCTGGAGTGAACAGACAAATCAGCCCCAGCATTTT. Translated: CAWSEQTNQPQHF.